The subject of this entry is one T cell receptor beta chain. Its target is unknown. Assay runs were performed at deep level. The repertoire was sequenced with immunoSEQ multiplex PCR; TCRdb's copy has only in-frame clones and lacks some. The data hold 600,000 to 750,000 clones, with 55% to 80% observed a single time. V gave up 3 bases and J gave up 2 bases; unmatched junction bases: 10. CDR3 length equals 17 residues. The germline gives CDR1 SGHTA, CDR2 FQGNSA. Donation came from healthy HIV-negative adults that had no recent acute infections or vaccinations. These data are taken from a study of shared clonotypes between healthy human individuals. Points from the study as a whole: Generally, estimated richness proved larger in naive subsets than it did in memory subsets.

The J gene is TRBJ1-1, the V gene TRBV7-2; 9 bases are a match to TRBD1. The source of this sequence is a woman aged 25 to 45 in good health. Material: memory CD4+ T cells sorted from blood. The subset is: CD45RA-negative fraction. CDR3 sequence (DNA): TGTGCCAGCAGCTTGACCGGGACAGGGATGTTTAACACTGAAGCTTTCTTT. This sequence encodes CASSLTGTGMFNTEAFF.